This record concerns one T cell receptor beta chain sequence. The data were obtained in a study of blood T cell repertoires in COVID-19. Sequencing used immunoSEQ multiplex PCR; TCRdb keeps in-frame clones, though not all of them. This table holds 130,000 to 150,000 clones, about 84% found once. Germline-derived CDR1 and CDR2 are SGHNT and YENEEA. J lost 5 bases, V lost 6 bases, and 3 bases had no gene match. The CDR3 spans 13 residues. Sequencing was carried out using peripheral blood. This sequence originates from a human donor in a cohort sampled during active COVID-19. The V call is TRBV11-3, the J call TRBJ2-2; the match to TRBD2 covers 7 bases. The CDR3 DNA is TGTGCCAGCAGGGAGGGAGGGACCGGGGAGCTGTTTTTT. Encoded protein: CASREGGTGELFF. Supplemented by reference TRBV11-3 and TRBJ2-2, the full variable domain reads EAGVVQSPRYKIIEKKQPVAFWCNPISGHNTLYWYLQNLGQGPELLIRYENEEAVDDSQLPKDRFSAERLKGVDSTLKIQPAELGDSAVYLCASREGGTGELFFGEGSRLTVL.